This T cell receptor beta chain was profiled in a study of blood T cell repertoires in COVID-19 (TCRdb year 2020). In the study overall: Recovered participants in ImmuneRACE Cohort 3 were defined by two consecutive negative NP/OP PCR tests, clearance by a healthcare professional, or resolution of symptoms. Samples covering the acute and convalescent phases of COVID-19 were provided by collaborators in the United States, Italy and Spain. The prospective study material was composed of cDNA or gDNA derived from T cells, B-cell-depleted T cells, or PBMCs. Deeply sampled blood TCRbeta repertoires from subjects exposed to, actively infected with, or recovered from COVID-19 were included in the dataset. The repertoires were made available in a free public database intended to serve as a resource for research on the immune response to SARS-CoV-2. The samples were drawn from two sources: the first 160 participants of the ongoing ImmuneRACE study, and over 1,000 subjects contributed by 6 global collaborators. Nearly every sample came with metadata listing a de-identified subject ID, COVID-19 status, age in years and sex. Where HLA class I and class II types were available, the types were taken from metadata supplied by the sample provider, not from assay-based typing. What the work shows at the level of the full study, not this receptor alone: The quantity of clinical and demographic metadata differed by source and by participant and was supplied without curation.

TCRbeta CDR3 regions were amplified from genomic DNA using the immunoSEQ Assay, a bias-controlled multiplex PCR. The original methods were these. The number of nucleated cells in each sample was estimated by amplification of reference gene primers within the assay. To quantify the absolute abundance of each unique TCRbeta CDR3 rearrangement, sequence reads were collapsed and filtered. Productive Simpson clonality was computed per sample as the square root of Simpson's diversity index over productive rearrangements. Not all clones reach the TCRdb copy of this immuneACCESS table, which keeps in-frame sequences only. Checked studies attribute under half of the gap to unresolved V genes and leave the rest unexplained. From that table come the V and J calls and clone size; the DNA was used to work out D and trimming. Here the sample has roughly 150,000 clones; around three quarters occur a single time. The top ten clonotypes cover about 20% of the sample.

V is shortened by 7 bases, J by 0 bases, and the region joining them spans 13 bases. From the cysteine through the phenylalanine, the CDR3 covers 14 amino acids. The kept DNA is CDR3 alone, 42 bases in frame from the first base. According to the germline V gene (reference sequence), CDR1 reads MNHNY and CDR2 reads SVGAGI. Participants in the prospective study were enrolled through a virtual design, were aged about 18 to 90 years, and lived in under 25 United States geographic areas. Cohort assignment in the prospective study relied on participant-reported clinical history from a screening survey and a study questionnaire. Mobile phlebotomists in the prospective study collected whole blood, serum and a nasopharyngeal or oropharyngeal swab from every participant. Prospective study participants could optionally give additional blood draws and questionnaires over an approximately 2-month period. Prospective study blood samples were shipped either frozen or at room temperature before DNA extraction.

This clone was seen just once. Its binding antigen is unknown. Base qualities are missing; no much larger clone stands one base away. Sequencing was carried out using PBMCs or T cells enriched from blood (not recorded which). The chain is made from TRBV6-6 and TRBJ2-7; the best D guess is TRBD1, with 5 bases matching. This receptor was taken from a woman aged 70-85 years in a cohort exposed to, infected with or recovered from COVID-19 (not recorded which). The CDR3 reads as follows: CASTQDTLSYEQYF. The sequenced DNA is TGTGCCAGCACCCAGGACACCCTCTCCTACGAGCAGTACTTC.